This T cell receptor (beta chain) emerged from a study of lymphopenia after photon versus proton radiotherapy. CDR1 is MDHEN and CDR2 is SYDVKM in the germline V gene. Germline trimming cut 8 bases from V and 7 bases from J; bases unmatched to any gene: 4. There are 11 residues in the CDR3. In regard to this clone: Its antigen is unidentified.

Data came from immunoSEQ multiplex PCR; TCRdb stores just in-frame clones and leaves some out. This sample has 52,000 or so clones, with roughly 90% found just once. Study outcomes and limitations: Better survival with proton therapy was suggested as possible, not demonstrated. Proton therapy kept repertoires fairly stable, unlike photons, which gained effector/memory cells. After lymphocyte nadir, photon-treated repertoires showed oligoclonal expansion, especially CD8+ Temra.

This receptor was obtained from a woman between 40 and 50 years old with cholangiocarcinoma. The V call is TRBV28, the J call TRBJ1-1; TRBD1 agrees at 7 bases. Sequencing was performed on peripheral blood, taken from a patient treated with photon-based radiotherapy. CDR3 in DNA: TGTGCCAGCGATACAGGGGTTGAAGCTTTCTTT. It specifies CASDTGVEAFF.